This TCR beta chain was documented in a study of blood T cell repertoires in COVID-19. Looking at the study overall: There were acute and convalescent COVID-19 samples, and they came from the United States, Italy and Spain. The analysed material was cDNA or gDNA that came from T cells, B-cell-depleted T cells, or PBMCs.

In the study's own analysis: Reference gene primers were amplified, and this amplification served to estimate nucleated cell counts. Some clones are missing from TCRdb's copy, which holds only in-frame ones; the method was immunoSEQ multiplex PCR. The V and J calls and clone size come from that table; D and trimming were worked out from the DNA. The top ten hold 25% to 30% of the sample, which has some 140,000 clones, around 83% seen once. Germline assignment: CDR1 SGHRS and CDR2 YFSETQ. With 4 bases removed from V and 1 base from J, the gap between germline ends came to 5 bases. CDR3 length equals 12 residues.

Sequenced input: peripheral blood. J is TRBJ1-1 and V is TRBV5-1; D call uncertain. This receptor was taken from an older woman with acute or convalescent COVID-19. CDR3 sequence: CASSQENTEAFF. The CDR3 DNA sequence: TGCGCCAGCAGCCAGGAGAACACTGAAGCTTTCTTT.